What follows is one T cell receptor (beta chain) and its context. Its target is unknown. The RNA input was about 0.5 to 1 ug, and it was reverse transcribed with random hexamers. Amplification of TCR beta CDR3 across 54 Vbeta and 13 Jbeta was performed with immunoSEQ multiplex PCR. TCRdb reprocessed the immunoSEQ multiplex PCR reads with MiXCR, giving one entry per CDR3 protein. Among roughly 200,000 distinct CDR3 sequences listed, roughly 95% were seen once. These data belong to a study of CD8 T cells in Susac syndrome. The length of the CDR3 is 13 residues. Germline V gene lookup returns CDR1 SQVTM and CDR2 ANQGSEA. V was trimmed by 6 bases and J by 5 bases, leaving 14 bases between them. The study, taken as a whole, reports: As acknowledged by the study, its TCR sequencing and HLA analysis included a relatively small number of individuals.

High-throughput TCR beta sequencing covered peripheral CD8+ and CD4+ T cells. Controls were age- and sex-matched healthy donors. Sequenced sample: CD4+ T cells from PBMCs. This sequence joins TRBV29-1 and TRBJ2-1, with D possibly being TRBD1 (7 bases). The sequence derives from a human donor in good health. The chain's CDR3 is CSVAGQRNNEQFF. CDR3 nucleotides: TGCAGCGTCGCGGGACAGAGAAACAATGAGCAGTTCTTC.